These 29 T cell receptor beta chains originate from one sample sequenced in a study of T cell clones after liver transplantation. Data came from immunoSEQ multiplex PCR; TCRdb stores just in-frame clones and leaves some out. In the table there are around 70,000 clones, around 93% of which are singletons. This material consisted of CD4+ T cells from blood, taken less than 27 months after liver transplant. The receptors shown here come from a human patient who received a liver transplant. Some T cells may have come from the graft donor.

The CDR3 bases are TGTGCCAGTAGTATATGGCAGCCCCCACGGGAGCTGTTTTTT. It codes for CASSIWQPPRELFF. The rearrangement links TRBV19 to TRBJ2-2; no reliable D call. V gave up 2 bases and J gave up 9 bases, with 13 bases separating them. CDR1 LNHDA and CDR2 SQIVND come from the germline V gene (reference sequence). The CDR3 has 14 residues.

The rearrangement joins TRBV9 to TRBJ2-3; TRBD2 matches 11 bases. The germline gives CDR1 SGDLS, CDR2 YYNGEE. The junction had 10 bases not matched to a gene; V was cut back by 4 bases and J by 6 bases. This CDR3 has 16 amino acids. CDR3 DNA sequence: TGTGCCAGCAGCCCTCCGGGACTAGCGGACCAGGATACGCAGTATTTT. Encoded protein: CASSPPGLADQDTQYF.

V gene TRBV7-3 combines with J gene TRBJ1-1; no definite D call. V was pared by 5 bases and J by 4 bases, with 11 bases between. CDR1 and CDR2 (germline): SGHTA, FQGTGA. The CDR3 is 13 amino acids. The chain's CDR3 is CASSLTAATEAFF. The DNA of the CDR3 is TGTGCCAGCAGCCTTACGGCAGCCACTGAAGCTTTCTTT.

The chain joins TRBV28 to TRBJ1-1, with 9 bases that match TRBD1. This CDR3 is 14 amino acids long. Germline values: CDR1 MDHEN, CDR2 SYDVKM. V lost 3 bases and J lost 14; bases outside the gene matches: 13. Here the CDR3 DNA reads TGTGCCAGCAGTTTTAGGGACAGGGATCGTGTGGGATTCTTT. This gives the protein CASSFRDRDRVGFF.

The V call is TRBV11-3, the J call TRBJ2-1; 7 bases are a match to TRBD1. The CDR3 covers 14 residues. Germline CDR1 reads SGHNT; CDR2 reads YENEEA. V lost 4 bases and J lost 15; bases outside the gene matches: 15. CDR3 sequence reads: CASSWGQLQGRLFF. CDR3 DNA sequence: TGTGCCAGCAGCTGGGGACAGCTTCAGGGTCGATTGTTCTTC.

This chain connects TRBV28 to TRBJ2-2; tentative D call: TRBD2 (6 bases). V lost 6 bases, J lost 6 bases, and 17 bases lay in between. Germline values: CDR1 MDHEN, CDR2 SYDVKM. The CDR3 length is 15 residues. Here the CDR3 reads CASSRALASAGELFF. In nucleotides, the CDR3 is TGTGCCAGCAGCCGTGCACTAGCATCGGCCGGGGAGCTGTTTTTT. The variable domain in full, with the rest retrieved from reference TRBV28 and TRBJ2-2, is DVKVTQSSRYLVKRTGEKVFLECVQDMDHENMFWYRQDPGLGLRLIYFSYDVKMKEKGDIPEGYSVSREKKERFSLILESASTNQTSMYLCASSRALASAGELFFGEGSRLTVL.

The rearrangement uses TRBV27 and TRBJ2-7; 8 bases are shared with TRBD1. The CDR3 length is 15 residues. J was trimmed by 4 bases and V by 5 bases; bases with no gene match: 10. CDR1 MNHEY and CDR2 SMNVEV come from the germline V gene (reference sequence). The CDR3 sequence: CASSPRPGQAYEQYF. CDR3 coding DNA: TGTGCCAGCAGTCCGCGTCCGGGACAGGCATACGAGCAGTACTTC.

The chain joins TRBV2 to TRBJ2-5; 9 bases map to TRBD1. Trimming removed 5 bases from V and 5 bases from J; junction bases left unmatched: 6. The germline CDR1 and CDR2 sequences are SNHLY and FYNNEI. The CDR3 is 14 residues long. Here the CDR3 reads CASSQDRGGETQYF. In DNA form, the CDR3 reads TGTGCCAGCAGTCAGGACAGGGGAGGGGAGACCCAGTACTTC.

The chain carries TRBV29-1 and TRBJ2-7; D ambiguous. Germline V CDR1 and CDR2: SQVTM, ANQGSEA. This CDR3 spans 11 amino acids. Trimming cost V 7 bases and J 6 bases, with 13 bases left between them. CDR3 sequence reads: CSGRRMGEQYF. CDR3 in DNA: TGCAGCGGGAGACGTATGGGCGAGCAGTACTTC.

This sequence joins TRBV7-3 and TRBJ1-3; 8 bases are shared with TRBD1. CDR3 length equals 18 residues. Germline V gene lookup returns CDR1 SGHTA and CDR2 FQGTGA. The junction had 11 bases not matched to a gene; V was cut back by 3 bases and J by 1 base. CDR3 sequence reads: CASSFRGRILVSGNTIYF. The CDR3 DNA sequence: TGTGCCAGCAGCTTCAGGGGGCGCATATTAGTTTCTGGAAACACCATATATTTT. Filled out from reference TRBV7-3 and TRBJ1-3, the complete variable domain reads GAGVSQTPSNKVTEKGKYVELRCDPISGHTALYWYRQSLGQGPEFLIYFQGTGAADDSGLPNDRFFAVRPEGSVSTLKIQRTERGDSAVYLCASSFRGRILVSGNTIYFGEGSWLTVV.

The chain's CDR3 is CASSFQRGEETQYF. The CDR3 DNA reads as TGTGCCAGCAGCTTTCAGAGGGGAGAGGAGACCCAGTACTTC. V usage is TRBV5-4 and J usage is TRBJ2-5; D possibly uses TRBD1 or TRBD2 (5 bases each). The germline CDR1 and CDR2 sequences are SGHNT and YYREEE (reference sequence). This CDR3 is built from 14 residues. Trimming left V 2 bases short and J 5 bases short, with 13 bases between.

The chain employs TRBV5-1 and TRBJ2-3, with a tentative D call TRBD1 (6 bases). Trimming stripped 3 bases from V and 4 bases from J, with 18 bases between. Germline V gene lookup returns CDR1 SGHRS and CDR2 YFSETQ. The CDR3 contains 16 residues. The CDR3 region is CASSSASGAGADTQYF. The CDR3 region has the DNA TGCGCCAGCAGCTCCGCCTCAGGGGCAGGTGCAGATACGCAGTATTTT. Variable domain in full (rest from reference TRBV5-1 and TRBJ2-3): KAGVTQTPRYLIKTRGQQVTLSCSPISGHRSVSWYQQTPGQGLQFLFEYFSETQRNKGNFPGRFSGRQFSNSRSEMNVSTLELGDSALYLCASSSASGAGADTQYFGPGTRLTVL.

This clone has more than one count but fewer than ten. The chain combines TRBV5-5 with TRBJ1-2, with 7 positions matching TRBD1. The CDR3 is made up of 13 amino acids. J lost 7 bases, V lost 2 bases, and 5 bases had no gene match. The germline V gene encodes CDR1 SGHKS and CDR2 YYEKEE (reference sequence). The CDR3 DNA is TGTGCCAGCAGCTTTAGGGGGCTGGGTGGCTACACCTTC. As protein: CASSFRGLGGYTF.

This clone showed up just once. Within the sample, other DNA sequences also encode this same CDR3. The CDR3 spells CASSGQGQETQYF. In DNA form, the CDR3 reads TGCGCCAGCAGCGGACAGGGACAAGAGACCCAGTACTTC. The chain carries TRBV5-1 and TRBJ2-5; 8 nucleotides line up with TRBD1. The ends lost 4 bases at V and 2 bases at J; junction bases unmatched: 1. The CDR3 is made up of 13 amino acids. Germline V lookup: CDR1 SGHRS, CDR2 YFSETQ.

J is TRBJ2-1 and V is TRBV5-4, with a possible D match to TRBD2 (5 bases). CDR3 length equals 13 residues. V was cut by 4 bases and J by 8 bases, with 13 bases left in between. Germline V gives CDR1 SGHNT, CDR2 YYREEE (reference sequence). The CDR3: CASSPDWADEQFF. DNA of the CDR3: TGTGCCAGCAGCCCGGACTGGGCAGATGAGCAGTTCTTC.

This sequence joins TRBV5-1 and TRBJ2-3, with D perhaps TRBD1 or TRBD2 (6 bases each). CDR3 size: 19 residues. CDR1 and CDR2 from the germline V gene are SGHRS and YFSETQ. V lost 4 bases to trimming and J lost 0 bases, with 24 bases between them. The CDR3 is CASSPRGVSALRSTDTQYF. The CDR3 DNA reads TGCGCCAGCAGCCCAAGGGGGGTCTCGGCCCTCCGGAGCACAGATACGCAGTATTTT.

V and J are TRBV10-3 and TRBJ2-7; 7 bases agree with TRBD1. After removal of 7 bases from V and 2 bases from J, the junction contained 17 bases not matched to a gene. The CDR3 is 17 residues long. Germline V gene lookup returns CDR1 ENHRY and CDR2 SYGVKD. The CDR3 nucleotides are TGTGCCATCAAGCCCGAGGTGGGGACAGTAAAAACCTACGAGCAGTACTTC. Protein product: CAIKPEVGTVKTYEQYF.

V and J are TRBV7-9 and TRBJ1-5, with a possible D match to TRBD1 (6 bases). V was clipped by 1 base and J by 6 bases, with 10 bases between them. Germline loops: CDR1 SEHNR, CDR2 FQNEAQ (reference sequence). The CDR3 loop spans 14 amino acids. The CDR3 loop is CASSLDRVGQPQHF. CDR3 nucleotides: TGTGCCAGCAGCTTAGACAGGGTCGGTCAGCCCCAGCATTTT.

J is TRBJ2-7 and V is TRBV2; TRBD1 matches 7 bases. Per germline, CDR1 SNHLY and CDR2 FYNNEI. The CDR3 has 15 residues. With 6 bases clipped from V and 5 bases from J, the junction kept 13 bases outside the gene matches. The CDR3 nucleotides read TGTGCCAGCAGGGAAAAGGGGGCTTATCGGGACGAGCAGTACTTC. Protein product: CASREKGAYRDEQYF.

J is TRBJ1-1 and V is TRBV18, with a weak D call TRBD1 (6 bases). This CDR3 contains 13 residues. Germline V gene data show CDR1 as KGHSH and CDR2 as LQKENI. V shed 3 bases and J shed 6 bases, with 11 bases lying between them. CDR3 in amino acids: CASSPPGTSEAFF. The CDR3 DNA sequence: TGTGCCAGCTCACCCCCCGGGACATCTGAAGCTTTCTTT. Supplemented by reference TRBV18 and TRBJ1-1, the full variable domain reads NAGVMQNPRHLVRRRGQEARLRCSPMKGHSHVYWYRQLPEEGLKFMVYLQKENIIDESGMPKERFSAEFPKEGPSILRIQQVVRGDSAAYFCASSPPGTSEAFFGQGTRLTVV.

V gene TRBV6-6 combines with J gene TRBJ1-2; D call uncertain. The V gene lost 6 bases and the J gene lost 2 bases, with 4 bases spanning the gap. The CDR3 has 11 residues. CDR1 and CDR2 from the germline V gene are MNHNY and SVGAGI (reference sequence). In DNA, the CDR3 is TGTGCCAGCAGCCCCAACTATGGCTACACCTTC. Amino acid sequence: CASSPNYGYTF.

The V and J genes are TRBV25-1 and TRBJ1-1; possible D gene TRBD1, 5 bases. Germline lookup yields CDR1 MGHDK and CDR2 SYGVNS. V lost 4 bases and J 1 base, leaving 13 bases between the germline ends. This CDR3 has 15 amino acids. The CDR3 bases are TGTGCCAGCAGTGGCGGTGACAGACGGAACACTGAAGCTTTCTTT. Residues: CASSGGDRRNTEAFF.

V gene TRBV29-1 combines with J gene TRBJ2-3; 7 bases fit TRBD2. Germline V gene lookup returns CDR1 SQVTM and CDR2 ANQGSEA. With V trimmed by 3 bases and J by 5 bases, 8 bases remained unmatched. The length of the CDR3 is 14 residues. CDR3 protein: CSVDSGGRGDTQYF. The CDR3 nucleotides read TGCAGCGTTGACAGTGGCGGGAGAGGAGATACGCAGTATTTT.

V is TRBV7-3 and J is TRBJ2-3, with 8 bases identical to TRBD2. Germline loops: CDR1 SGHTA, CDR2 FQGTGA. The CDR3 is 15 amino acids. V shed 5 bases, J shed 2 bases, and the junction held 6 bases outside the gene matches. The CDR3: CASSQTSATTDTQYF. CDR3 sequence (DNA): TGTGCCAGCAGCCAGACTAGCGCCACCACAGATACGCAGTATTTT.

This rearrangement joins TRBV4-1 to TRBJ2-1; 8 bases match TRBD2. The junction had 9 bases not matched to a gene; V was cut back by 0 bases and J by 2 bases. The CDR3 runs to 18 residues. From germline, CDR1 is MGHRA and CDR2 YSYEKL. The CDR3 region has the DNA TGCGCCAGCAGCCAAGATAAGAGTGCGGGAGGACCCTACAATGAGCAGTTCTTC. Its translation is CASSQDKSAGGPYNEQFF.

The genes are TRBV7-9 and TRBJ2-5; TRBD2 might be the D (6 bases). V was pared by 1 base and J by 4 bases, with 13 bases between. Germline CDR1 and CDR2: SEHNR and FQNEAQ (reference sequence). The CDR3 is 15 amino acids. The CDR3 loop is CASSLVQTRGETQYF. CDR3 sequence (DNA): TGTGCCAGCAGCTTAGTTCAGACTAGAGGAGAGACCCAGTACTTC. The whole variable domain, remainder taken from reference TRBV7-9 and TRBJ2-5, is DTGVSQNPRHKITKRGQNVTFRCDPISEHNRLYWYRQTLGQGPEFLTYFQNEAQLEKSRLLSDRFSAERPKGSFSTLEIQRTEQGDSAMYLCASSLVQTRGETQYFGPGTRLLVL.

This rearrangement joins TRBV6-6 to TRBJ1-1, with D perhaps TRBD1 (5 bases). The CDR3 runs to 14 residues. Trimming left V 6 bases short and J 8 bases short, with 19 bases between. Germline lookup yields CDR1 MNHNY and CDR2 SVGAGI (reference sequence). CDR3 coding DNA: TGTGCCAGCAGGCCACCGGGGGGGGGTACGGAAGCTTTCTTT. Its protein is CASRPPGGGTEAFF.

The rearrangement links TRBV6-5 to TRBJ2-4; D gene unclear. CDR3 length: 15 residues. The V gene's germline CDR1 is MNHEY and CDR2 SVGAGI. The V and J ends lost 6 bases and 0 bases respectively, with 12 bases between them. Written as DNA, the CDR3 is TGTGCCAGCAGCCTTGCTTTGGGAGCCAAAAACATTCAGTACTTC. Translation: CASSLALGAKNIQYF.

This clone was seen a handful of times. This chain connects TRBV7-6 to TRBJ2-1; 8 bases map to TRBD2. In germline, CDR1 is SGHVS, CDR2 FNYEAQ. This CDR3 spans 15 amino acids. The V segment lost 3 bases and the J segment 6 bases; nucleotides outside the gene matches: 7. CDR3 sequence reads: CASSLRAGDSNEQFF. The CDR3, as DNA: TGTGCCAGCAGCTTGCGAGCGGGAGATTCCAATGAGCAGTTCTTC.